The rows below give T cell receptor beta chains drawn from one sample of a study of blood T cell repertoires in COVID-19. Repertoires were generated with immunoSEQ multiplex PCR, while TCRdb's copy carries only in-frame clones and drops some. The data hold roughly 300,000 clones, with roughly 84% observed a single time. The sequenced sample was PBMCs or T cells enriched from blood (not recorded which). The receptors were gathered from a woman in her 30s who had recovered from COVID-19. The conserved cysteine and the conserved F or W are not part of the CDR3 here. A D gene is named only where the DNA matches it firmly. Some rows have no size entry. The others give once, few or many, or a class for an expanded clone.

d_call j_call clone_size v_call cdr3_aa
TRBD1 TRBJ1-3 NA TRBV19 ASSSGTGPKNTIY
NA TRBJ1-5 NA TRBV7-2 ASSLATAQPQH
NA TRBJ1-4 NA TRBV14 ASSQPGVREKLF
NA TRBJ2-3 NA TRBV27 ASSLGADIDTQY
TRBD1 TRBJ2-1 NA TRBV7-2 ASSSAGTGYNEQF
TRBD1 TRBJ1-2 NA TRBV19 ASIRRDRGFGYT
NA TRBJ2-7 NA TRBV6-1 ASSEWGDEQY
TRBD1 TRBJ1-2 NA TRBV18 ASSPGQGDYGYT
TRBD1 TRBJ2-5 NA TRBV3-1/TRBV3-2 ASSQDVSRGRQETQY
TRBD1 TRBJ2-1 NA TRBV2 ASSSGQAYNEQF
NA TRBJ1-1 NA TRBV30 AWSVREMNTEAF
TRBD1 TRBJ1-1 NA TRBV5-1 ASSSATGRGTEAF
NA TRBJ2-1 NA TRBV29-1 SVDLGRNSYNEQF
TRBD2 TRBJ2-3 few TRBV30 AWTAGLAVTDTQY
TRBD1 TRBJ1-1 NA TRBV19 ASSKQGQAVGEAF
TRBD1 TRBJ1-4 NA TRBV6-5 ASRTTGGQEKLF
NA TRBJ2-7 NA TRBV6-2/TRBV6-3 ASSYLDREQY
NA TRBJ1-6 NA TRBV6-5 ASKLATGSSPLH
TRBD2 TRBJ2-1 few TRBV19 ASSRRGTSGGARDEQF